The rows below give T cell receptor beta chains drawn from one sample of a study of CD8+CD57+ T cells in acquired aplastic anemia. TCRdb re-analysed the reads in MiXCR, keeping a single row per CDR3 protein. This sample has about 98,000 distinct CDR3 sequences, with less than 75% found just once. Sequencing was carried out using sorted CD4+, CD8+, or CD8+CD57+ T cells (not recorded which) from PBMCs. These receptors were taken from a human donor with aplastic anemia. Both conserved end residues are part of each CDR3. D genes are given only for firm matches. The size entry is marked missing in some rows and otherwise reads once, few, many or a size class.

size	J	D	V	DNA	CDR3
-	TRBJ2-7	TRBD2	TRBV2	TGTGCCAGCAGTGGGCTAGCGGGATATTGGGGCGAGCAGTACTTC	CASSGLAGYWGEQYF
-	TRBJ2-3	TRBD1	TRBV10-3	TGTGCCAGCAGTGACTCGACAGGGGGCACAGATACGCAGTATTTT	CASSDSTGGTDTQYF
-	TRBJ1-2	-	TRBV19	TGTGCCAGTAGTCCTCGGGGACTTCCCTATGGCTACACCTTC	CASSPRGLPYGYTF
-	TRBJ2-3	TRBD1	TRBV5-4	TGTGCCAGCAGCTCCACAGGGGCAGATACGCAGTATTTT	CASSSTGADTQYF
many	TRBJ2-7	TRBD1	TRBV6-1	TGTGCCAGCAGTGTAGGACAGGGGGCCCCCTACGAGCAGTACTTC	CASSVGQGAPYEQYF
-	TRBJ2-7	TRBD1	TRBV20-1	TGCAGTGCTAGAGCCCCATTGACAGGGTATGAGCAGTACTTC	CSARAPLTGYEQYF
-	TRBJ2-7	TRBD1	TRBV2	TGTGCCAGCAGCCCTGGGACAGCCCACGAGCAGTACTTC	CASSPGTAHEQYF
-	TRBJ1-4	-	TRBV29-1	TGCAGCGCCGGGGAGGGTGGGGAAAAACTGTTTTTT	CSAGEGGEKLFF
-	TRBJ2-7	-	TRBV6-5	TGTGCCAGCAGTTACTCCGGGGCCTCCTCCTACGAGCAGTACTTC	CASSYSGASSYEQYF
-	TRBJ1-2	TRBD1	TRBV28	TGTGCCAGCATCTCCACCTTGAGACAGGGAAAAAATGGCTACACCTTC	CASISTLRQGKNGYTF
-	TRBJ1-2	TRBD1	TRBV19	TGTGCCAGTAGTACGGCCGGGACAGGTAGCGGCTACACCTTC	CASSTAGTGSGYTF
-	TRBJ2-7	-	TRBV7-8	TGTGCCAGCAGCTCACAGGGATCGGGCTACGAGCAGTACTTC	CASSSQGSGYEQYF
-	TRBJ1-6	TRBD1	TRBV6-1	TGTGCCAGCAGTGAAGAGGGGACAGGGGGCGGGTATAATTCACCCCTCCACTTT	CASSEEGTGGGYNSPLHF
-	TRBJ2-3	-	TRBV9	TGTGCCAGCAGCGTAGGGACCAGATCAGATACGCAGTATTTT	CASSVGTRSDTQYF
few	TRBJ1-5	TRBD1	TRBV2	TGTGCCAGCAGTGGGGACAGGGGAGATCAGCCCCAGCATTTT	CASSGDRGDQPQHF
few	TRBJ2-5	-	TRBV24-1	TGTGCCACCAGTGATGGAACAGGGTACCAAGAGACCCAGTACTTC	CATSDGTGYQETQYF
-	TRBJ1-5	-	TRBV7-8	TGTGCCAGCAGCTTACTGGGCAGATATCAGCCCCAGCATTTT	CASSLLGRYQPQHF
-	TRBJ1-1	TRBD1	TRBV2	TGTGCCAGCAGGGCGGGACAGGTGAGCACTGAAGCTTTCTTT	CASRAGQVSTEAFF
few	TRBJ2-1	-	TRBV29-1	TGCAGCGTTGTCTGGGGAAGCAATGAGCAGTTCTTC	CSVVWGSNEQFF
-	TRBJ2-7	TRBD1	TRBV20-1	TGCAGTGCTAGTGGACAGGGCCCCTACGAGCAGTACTTC	CSASGQGPYEQYF
-	TRBJ2-7	-	TRBV20-1	TGCAGTGCTAGAACAGCTGGGGCCGACGAGCAGTACTTC	CSARTAGADEQYF
few	TRBJ2-7	-	TRBV2	TGTGCCAGCAGTGAAGCGTGGGCTTACGAGCAGTACTTC	CASSEAWAYEQYF
-	TRBJ2-7	-	TRBV7-9	TGTGCCAGCAGCCCCTTTGGCGAGCAGTACTTC	CASSPFGEQYF
few	TRBJ1-4	-	TRBV2	TGTGCCAGCAGCGGTAACCGTAATGAAAAACTGTTTTTT	CASSGNRNEKLFF
-	TRBJ1-1	-	TRBV10-3	TGTGCCATCAGTGTAGGTATTGGGACTGAAGCTTTCTTT	CAISVGIGTEAFF
-	TRBJ2-1	-	TRBV25-1	TGTGCCAGCAGCCCCTGGACGGACAATGAGCAGTTCTTC	CASSPWTDNEQFF
-	TRBJ2-1	-	TRBV5-1	TGCGCCAGCAGTTATAGCGCGAGCTCCTACAATGAGCAGTTCTTC	CASSYSASSYNEQFF
-	TRBJ1-5	-	TRBV20-1	TGCAGTGTTACTCAGGGTAGCAATCAGCCCCAGCATTTT	CSVTQGSNQPQHF
-	TRBJ1-2	TRBD1	TRBV20-1	TGCAGTGCTAGAGGGGGACAGGGACGGGGCGGCTACACCTTC	CSARGGQGRGGYTF
-	TRBJ2-3	TRBD2	TRBV15	TGTGCCACCAGCATAAGCGCGGGGGTAACCACAGATACGCAGTATTTT	CATSISAGVTTDTQYF
-	TRBJ1-5	-	TRBV7-2	TGTGCCAGCAGCTTCGGGGGACCCAATCAGCCCCAGCATTTT	CASSFGGPNQPQHF
-	TRBJ2-7	-	TRBV7-3	TGTGCCAGCAGCTCATACTCCAGGGTTTACGAGCAGTACTTC	CASSSYSRVYEQYF
-	TRBJ1-1	-	TRBV7-9	TGTGCCAGCAGCAACCAGGGGCAGTCGGCTTTCTTT	CASSNQGQSAFF
-	TRBJ2-7	TRBD1	TRBV7-8	TGTGCCAGCAGCTCCCTCGGGACAGCCCAAGGACTCTACGAGCAGTACTTC	CASSSLGTAQGLYEQYF
-	TRBJ2-7	-	TRBV6-7	TGTGCCAGCAGTTACGAGGGCTACGAGCAGTACTTC	CASSYEGYEQYF
-	TRBJ1-5	TRBD1	TRBV5-1	TGCGCCAGCAGCGAGGGGGCGGGGAATCAGCCCCAGCATTTT	CASSEGAGNQPQHF
-	TRBJ2-5	TRBD1	TRBV7-7	TGTGCCAGCAGCCCGGACAGGGGCGAGACCCAGTACTTC	CASSPDRGETQYF
-	TRBJ2-7	TRBD1	TRBV11-2	TGTGCCAGCAGCTGGAGCGACAGGGGCTACGAGCAGTACTTC	CASSWSDRGYEQYF
-	TRBJ2-7	TRBD2	TRBV19	TGTGCCAGTAGTACTATCGAAGGGAGGGGAGGGGAGCAGTACTTC	CASSTIEGRGGEQYF
-	TRBJ2-1	TRBD2	TRBV29-1	TGCAGCGTCGCGGGACTAGCTGCCTACAATGAGCAGTTCTTC	CSVAGLAAYNEQFF
few	TRBJ2-7	TRBD1	TRBV24-1	TGTGCCACCCGGGACAGCAATTCCTACGAGCAGTACTTC	CATRDSNSYEQYF
-	TRBJ1-6	TRBD1	TRBV2	TGTGCCAGCACGGGGGACAGGGCTTTTGATTCACCCCTCCACTTT	CASTGDRAFDSPLHF
-	TRBJ2-3	-	TRBV24-1	TGTGCCACCAGTGATTTGGGCGGGGCGGGAAGCACAGATACGCAGTATTTT	CATSDLGGAGSTDTQYF
once	TRBJ2-3	-	TRBV12-3/TRBV12-4	TGTGCCAGCAGTTTACGACCGGAGGATACGCAGTATTTT	CASSLRPEDTQYF
-	TRBJ2-7	TRBD1	TRBV20-1	TGCAGTGCTATCCCGGGACAGTTATACGAGCAGTACTTC	CSAIPGQLYEQYF
-	TRBJ2-6	TRBD2	TRBV20-1	TGCAGTGCTAGTGCGGGGGGCGTTGGGGCCAACGTCCTGACTTTC	CSASAGGVGANVLTF
-	TRBJ2-6	-	TRBV4-1	TGCGCCAGCAACCCTGACTCTGGGGCCAACGTCCTGACTTTC	CASNPDSGANVLTF
-	TRBJ2-7	-	TRBV2	TGTGCCAGCAGTTACCGTACAGGACCCTACGAGCAGTACTTC	CASSYRTGPYEQYF
few	TRBJ2-5	TRBD1	TRBV10-2	TGCGCCAGTCGGTGGGGACAGGGGCTGGAGACCCAGTACTTC	CASRWGQGLETQYF
-	TRBJ2-1	-	TRBV15	TGTGCCACCAGCAGAGGAAGTCTAGTGGGCCCTTACAATGAGCAGTTCTTC	CATSRGSLVGPYNEQFF
-	TRBJ1-3	-	TRBV29-1	TGCAGCGCCATACAGGGCACAGGAAACACCATATATTTT	CSAIQGTGNTIYF